Shown below are 9 T cell receptor beta chains from a single sample sequenced in a study of PD-1 blockade in classical Hodgkin lymphoma (TCRdb year 2020). The time point label for this specimen denotes: cycle 1 day 1 (C1D1), immediately before nivolumab initiation. All trial patients had relapsed after autologous stem cell transplantation, with cohorts A, B and C differing in prior brentuximab vedotin exposure. Library construction relied on the immunoSEQ multiplex PCR assay. TCRdb provides this immuneACCESS table in a form limited to in-frame rearrangements. Some clones are lacking; in checked studies, under half of them reflect an unresolved V gene, and why the rest are absent is not known. For this sample there are tens of thousands of clones; roughly nine tenths appear just once. Roughly 21% of the sample comes from the top ten. Material: peripheral blood mononuclear cells (PBMCs), obtained at baseline. The receptors were gathered from a human donor with classical Hodgkin lymphoma.

The CDR3 reads CASSSGQRNTEAFF. The DNA for the CDR3 is TGTGCCAGCAGCTCGGGACAAAGGAACACTGAAGCTTTCTTT. V and J are TRBV7-2 and TRBJ1-1; tentatively, D is TRBD1 (6 bases). The CDR3 has 14 amino acids. Trimming removed 4 bases at V and 1 base at J, with 10 bases between. Germline V gene lookup returns CDR1 SGHTA and CDR2 FQGNSA.

This clone is a singleton in its sample. The V gene is TRBV7-9, the J gene TRBJ1-5; D gene uncertain. The length of the CDR3 is 14 residues. The V end lost 2 bases, the J end lost 0 bases, and 5 bases lay between the germline ends. The germline V gene has CDR1 SEHNR and CDR2 FQNEAQ (reference sequence). Written as DNA, the CDR3 is TGTGCCAGCAGCTTAACGGATAGCAATCAGCCCCAGCATTTT. The encoded protein is CASSLTDSNQPQHF.

This rearrangement joins TRBV2 to TRBJ2-1; D assignment may be TRBD1 or TRBD2 (5 bases each). The CDR3 is 12 amino acids. CDR1 is SNHLY, CDR2 FYNNEI, per germline. V was shortened by 7 bases and J by 6 bases, with 10 bases between the two germline ends. CDR3 sequence reads: CASTRDRNEQFF. The CDR3 coding sequence is TGTGCCAGCACCCGGGACCGCAATGAGCAGTTCTTC.

The chain has TRBV7-2 and TRBJ2-7; D may be TRBD2 (6 bases). The germline gives CDR1 SGHTA, CDR2 FQGNSA. The CDR3 covers 14 residues. Deletions cut 3 bases from V and 4 bases from J, with 13 bases between. The CDR3 here is CASSLFGGPYEQYF. The CDR3 nucleotides read TGTGCCAGCAGCTTGTTCGGAGGGCCTTACGAGCAGTACTTC.

V and J are TRBV10-1 and TRBJ1-1, with D possibly matching TRBD1 (5 bases). The CDR3 is 13 residues long. V was shortened by 6 bases and J by 2 bases, with 10 bases between the two germline ends. Per germline, CDR1 WNHNN and CDR2 SYGVQD (reference sequence). The CDR3 coding sequence is TGCGCCAGCAGACGGGGCCAAAACACTGAAGCTTTCTTT. The encoded protein is CASRRGQNTEAFF.

The rearrangement joins TRBV5-1 to TRBJ2-7; 10 bases line up with TRBD1. This CDR3 has 16 amino acids. Germline V lookup: CDR1 SGHRS, CDR2 YFSETQ. Unmatched junction bases numbered 7, after V lost 3 bases and J lost 1 base. In DNA form, the CDR3 reads TGCGCCAGCAGCTGGAAGGGACAGGGGTCTTCCTACGAGCAGTACTTC. This sequence encodes CASSWKGQGSSYEQYF. Drawing the rest from reference TRBV5-1 and TRBJ2-7, the complete variable domain is KAGVTQTPRYLIKTRGQQVTLSCSPISGHRSVSWYQQTPGQGLQFLFEYFSETQRNKGNFPGRFSGRQFSNSRSEMNVSTLELGDSALYLCASSWKGQGSSYEQYFGPGTRLTVT.

This chain uses TRBV29-1 with TRBJ2-2; 8 positions agree with TRBD1. Trimming took 7 bases from V and 10 from J; bases not matched to a gene: 14. This CDR3 is 14 amino acids long. CDR1 and CDR2 (germline): SQVTM, ANQGSEA. In nucleotides, the CDR3 is TGCAGCGCGTGGACAGGGACGTTCCCCTCGGAGCTGTTTTTT. Its translation is CSAWTGTFPSELFF.

The rearrangement joins TRBV7-9 to TRBJ2-5; D call uncertain. This CDR3 spans 16 amino acids. Germline CDR1 SEHNR, CDR2 FQNEAQ (reference sequence). Trimming cost V 3 bases and J 3 bases, with 17 bases left between them. The CDR3 nucleotides read TGTGCCAGCAGCTTGTTTCTCGCTAGTGCAGAAGAGACCCAGTACTTC. Amino acid sequence: CASSLFLASAEETQYF.

The chain employs TRBV19 and TRBJ1-2; D gene ambiguous. The CDR3 runs 13 residues. V lost 5 bases and J 2 bases, leaving 9 bases between the germline ends. Germline-derived CDR1 and CDR2 are LNHDA and SQIVND (reference sequence). Here the CDR3 reads CASSGFENYGYTF. CDR3 DNA sequence: TGTGCCAGTAGTGGCTTTGAAAACTATGGCTACACCTTC.